The 29 T cell receptor beta chains presented below share a single source sample, sequenced in a study of T cell responses to AZD1222 COVID-19 vaccine. The protocol was immunoSEQ multiplex PCR, while the TCRdb copy is restricted to in-frame clones and leaves out a portion. Here the sample spans approximately 120,000 clones, 75% to 90% being singletons. Here the sequenced sample was peripheral blood, taken 28 days after the second AZD1222 dose. The receptors come from an adult who received the AZD1222 COVID-19 vaccine.

This chain uses TRBV7-9 with TRBJ1-1; no reliable D call. The CDR3 is 15 residues long. From germline, CDR1 is SEHNR and CDR2 FQNEAQ (reference sequence). V was cut by 8 bases and J by 2 bases, with 18 bases left in between. The CDR3 bases are TGTGCCAGCCTCCCTGGCTCAGTCCTAAACACTGAAGCTTTCTTT. Its translation: CASLPGSVLNTEAFF.

The CDR3 DNA reads TGTGCCAGCAGCCCCAGGTCGGAATCTCAAGAGACCCAGTACTTC. It translates to CASSPRSESQETQYF. The chain uses TRBV3-1 (or the pseudogene TRBV3-2) and TRBJ2-5; D gene uncertain. The CDR3 totals 15 residues. CDR1 and CDR2 (germline): LGHDT, YNNKEL (reference sequence). The V end lost 4 bases, the J end lost 2 bases, and 14 bases lay between the germline ends.

This rearrangement joins TRBV18 to TRBJ2-1; D may be TRBD2 (6 bases). CDR3 length equals 16 residues. Germline CDR1 and CDR2: KGHSH and LQKENI. The germline V and J ends were trimmed by 4 bases and 3 bases, with 16 bases remaining between them. CDR3 in DNA: TGTGCCAGCTCACGGGGAGGTAGCGGTAACTACAATGAGCAGTTCTTC. It translates to CASSRGGSGNYNEQFF.

V gene TRBV5-1 combines with J gene TRBJ1-1; 8 nucleotides match TRBD1. Losses at the gene ends were 4 bases for V and 3 bases for J; bases not matched to a gene: 8. This CDR3 is built from 15 residues. The germline V gene has CDR1 SGHRS and CDR2 YFSETQ. The CDR3 protein is CASSIAGTGHTEAFF. Here the CDR3 DNA reads TGCGCCAGCAGCATCGCCGGGACAGGCCACACTGAAGCTTTCTTT.

The chain carries TRBV16 and TRBJ2-2; 7 bases map to TRBD1. The germline V gene encodes CDR1 KGHSY and CDR2 FQNENV. The CDR3 runs to 16 residues. The V segment lost 4 bases and the J segment 4 bases; nucleotides outside the gene matches: 9. The DNA for the CDR3 is TGTGCCAGCAGCCCCCGACAGGGATTGGTCACCGGGGAGCTGTTTTTT. Its translation is CASSPRQGLVTGELFF.

The J gene is TRBJ2-7, the V gene TRBV6-5, with a possible D match to TRBD1 (6 bases). Germline V gene sequence: CDR1 MNHEY, CDR2 SVGAGI. CDR3 length: 16 amino acids. V lost 0 bases and J 7 bases, leaving 19 bases between the germline ends. In nucleotides, the CDR3 is TGTGCCAGCAGTTACTCGCCCCGTCTTGGGGGCGGTGAGCAGTACTTC. As protein: CASSYSPRLGGGEQYF.

This rearrangement joins TRBV10-2 to TRBJ2-3; possibly TRBD2 for D (5 bases). The CDR3 loop spans 13 amino acids. The germline CDR1 and CDR2 sequences are WSHSY and SAAADI. V gave up 5 bases and J gave up 8 bases, with 14 bases separating them. This CDR3 is CASSPRGDGTQYF. CDR3 DNA sequence: TGCGCCAGCAGTCCCCGGGGAGACGGTACGCAGTATTTT.

The chain combines TRBV6-5 with TRBJ1-5; no clear D gene. From germline, CDR1 is MNHEY and CDR2 SVGAGI. Trimming took off 2 bases at V and 6 bases at J, with 8 bases between the two ends. The CDR3 contains 13 residues. The CDR3 nucleotides are TGTGCCAGCAGTTACCAAGTTTCTCAGCCCCAGCATTTT. Protein: CASSYQVSQPQHF.

V is TRBV10-1 and J is TRBJ2-1, with 7 positions matching TRBD2. CDR1 WNHNN and CDR2 SYGVQD come from the germline V gene (reference sequence). With 1 base clipped from V and 5 bases from J, the junction kept 5 bases outside the gene matches. This CDR3 has 15 amino acids. This CDR3 is CASSELGAGDNEQFF. The CDR3 coding sequence is TGCGCCAGCAGTGAGTTGGGTGCGGGGGACAATGAGCAGTTCTTC.

This rearrangement joins TRBV7-2 to TRBJ2-7; D perhaps matches TRBD2 (7 bases). This CDR3 spans 15 amino acids. Germline-derived CDR1 and CDR2 are SGHTA and FQGNSA. V was trimmed by 1 base and J by 2 bases, leaving 12 bases between them. DNA for the CDR3: TGTGCCAGCAGCTTAGGAGGGGGGGAGGCCTACGAGCAGTACTTC. It encodes CASSLGGGEAYEQYF.

V is TRBV7-9 and J is TRBJ1-4, with a possible D match to TRBD1 (6 bases). Germline CDR1 is SEHNR and CDR2 is FQNEAQ (reference sequence). Trimming pared 5 bases from V and 0 bases from J, leaving 19 bases between. The CDR3 length is 18 residues. The CDR3 is CASSPERGGGATNEKLFF. In DNA form, the CDR3 reads TGTGCCAGCAGCCCAGAGCGCGGGGGCGGTGCAACTAATGAAAAACTGTTTTTT.

V gene TRBV4-2 combines with J gene TRBJ2-3, with 9 bases fitting TRBD1. This CDR3 region has 15 residues. Germline CDR1 LGHNA, CDR2 YNFKEQ. The J segment lost 3 bases and the V segment lost 1 base, leaving 2 bases of the junction unmatched. CDR3 sequence (DNA): TGTGCCAGCAGCCAAGGGACAGGGGTTACAGATACGCAGTATTTT. It is translated as CASSQGTGVTDTQYF.

The chain has TRBV30 and TRBJ1-4; D is undetermined. Germline CDR1 and CDR2: GTSNPN and SVGIG (reference sequence). Trimming left V 2 bases short and J 6 bases short, with 10 bases between. The CDR3 contains 13 residues. The CDR3 loop is CAWSPRTYEKLFF. CDR3 DNA sequence: TGTGCCTGGAGTCCCAGGACGTATGAAAAACTGTTTTTT.

The rearrangement joins TRBV30 to TRBJ2-5; D could derive from TRBD1 or TRBD2 (7 bases each). CDR1 is GTSNPN and CDR2 is SVGIG in the germline V gene (reference sequence). Trimming shortened V by 5 bases and J by 4 bases, and 14 bases separated the two germline ends. The CDR3 has 13 amino acids. In nucleotides, the CDR3 is TGTGCCTGGGGGACAGCGGGAACAGAGACCCAGTACTTC. This encodes CAWGTAGTETQYF.

This chain links TRBV4-1 with TRBJ2-7; 11 nucleotides match TRBD2. V trimming: 1 base; J trimming: 3 bases; junction bases outside the gene matches: 2. Germline V gene sequence: CDR1 MGHRA, CDR2 YSYEKL. This CDR3 has 15 residues. The CDR3 DNA reads as TGCGCCAGCAGCCAAGGAGGGACTAGCGGCTACGAGCAGTACTTC. Its protein is CASSQGGTSGYEQYF.

V usage is TRBV2 and J usage is TRBJ1-5, with a possible D match to TRBD1 (6 bases). The CDR3 is 15 residues long. V lost 5 bases and J lost 0, with 11 bases in between. From germline, CDR1 is SNHLY and CDR2 FYNNEI. The CDR3 region is CASSTRGYSNQPQHF. In nucleotides, the CDR3 is TGTGCCAGCAGTACCAGGGGTTATAGCAATCAGCCCCAGCATTTT.

This chain connects TRBV7-9 to TRBJ1-3, with 9 bases lining up with TRBD1. V dropped 4 bases and J dropped 7; count of bases not matched to a gene: 5. Germline V lookup: CDR1 SEHNR, CDR2 FQNEAQ (reference sequence). The CDR3 contains 14 residues. The CDR3 reads CASSSKQGANTIYF. In DNA, the CDR3 is TGTGCCAGCAGCTCCAAACAGGGGGCCAACACCATATATTTT.

In its sample, this clone was seen once. The V call is TRBV21-1, the J call TRBJ1-4. TRBV21-1 is a known pseudogene. This CDR3 has 13 residues. CDR3 amino acids: CAAPAGVNEKLFF. The CDR3 bases are TGTGCCGCCCCGGCAGGAGTTAATGAAAAACTGTTTTTT.

This rearrangement joins TRBV5-5 to TRBJ1-2; TRBD1 might be the D (6 bases). Germline assignment: CDR1 SGHKS and CDR2 YYEKEE (reference sequence). The CDR3 has 13 amino acids. Trimming left V 6 bases short and J 7 bases short, with 16 bases between. CDR3 bases: TGTGCCAGCACGCAAGGGGGGCGAGGTGGCTACACCTTC. This encodes CASTQGGRGGYTF.

The chain recombines TRBV4-1 with TRBJ1-4, with D perhaps TRBD1 (5 bases). CDR1 and CDR2 (germline): MGHRA, YSYEKL. The CDR3 length is 17 residues. Trimming removed 3 bases from V and 4 bases from J, with 18 bases in between. The DNA of the CDR3 is TGCGCCAGCAGCCATGATATCCCGGGACTAAGTAATGAAAAACTGTTTTTT. Amino acids: CASSHDIPGLSNEKLFF.

This clone was seen a few times. The chain uses TRBV4-1 and TRBJ1-6; no reliable D call. Germline loops: CDR1 MGHRA, CDR2 YSYEKL. This CDR3 has 14 residues. Trimming removed 1 base from V and 13 bases from J, with 14 bases in between. CDR3 loop: CASSQAGRLLPLHF. The CDR3 coding sequence is TGCGCCAGCAGCCAAGCAGGACGGCTCCTGCCCCTCCACTTT.

The gene calls are TRBV4-2 and TRBJ1-6, with TRBD1 matching over 8 bases. The germline V gene has CDR1 LGHNA and CDR2 YNFKEQ. V trimming: 3 bases; J trimming: 0 bases; junction bases outside the gene matches: 10. The CDR3 loop spans 19 amino acids. This CDR3 reads CASSQDGQGFSSYNSPLHF. The CDR3 coding sequence is TGTGCCAGCAGCCAGGACGGACAGGGCTTTAGCTCCTATAATTCACCCCTCCACTTT.

This clone was recorded a few times. This chain joins TRBV20-1 and TRBJ2-3, with D maybe TRBD2 (6 bases). Germline V gene sequence: CDR1 DFQATT, CDR2 SNEGSKA (reference sequence). CDR3 size: 15 residues. Trimming left V 3 bases short and J 2 bases short, with 15 bases between. CDR3 in DNA: TGCAGTGCTAGTCAGGCTAGCGATATCACAGATACGCAGTATTTT. This gives the protein CSASQASDITDTQYF.

This chain joins TRBV28 and TRBJ2-7; TRBD1 matches 10 bases. V shed 1 base and J 4 bases; nucleotides not matched to a gene: 16. Germline assignment: CDR1 MDHEN and CDR2 SYDVKM. This CDR3 is built from 19 residues. CDR3 residues: CASSLSWTGGVLSGYEQYF. The DNA for the CDR3 is TGTGCCAGCAGTTTATCCTGGACAGGGGGTGTTCTCAGCGGGTACGAGCAGTACTTC. The full variable domain, rest sourced from reference TRBV28 and TRBJ2-7, is DVKVTQSSRYLVKRTGEKVFLECVQDMDHENMFWYRQDPGLGLRLIYFSYDVKMKEKGDIPEGYSVSREKKERFSLILESASTNQTSMYLCASSLSWTGGVLSGYEQYFGPGTRLTVT.

This sequence joins TRBV28 and TRBJ1-5; D is ambiguous. Between the trimmed V and J ends, which lost 7 bases and 7 bases, there was a span of 14 bases. This CDR3 comprises 13 residues. Germline CDR1 reads MDHEN; CDR2 reads SYDVKM. The CDR3 sequence is CASTRPLAQPQHF. The CDR3 coding sequence is TGTGCCAGCACCCGTCCCCTAGCGCAGCCCCAGCATTTT.

The chain is built from TRBV5-1 and TRBJ1-6, with TRBD1 matching over 11 bases. This CDR3 is 16 amino acids long. Trimming removed 0 bases from V and 10 bases from J; junction bases left unmatched: 6. CDR1 and CDR2 from the germline V gene are SGHRS and YFSETQ. The DNA for the CDR3 is TGCGCCAGCAGCTTGGGGGGCCGGACAGGGGGCTCACCCCTCCACTTT. This sequence encodes CASSLGGRTGGSPLHF.

V usage is TRBV7-9 and J usage is TRBJ2-5; D unresolved. With 5 bases removed from V and 3 bases from J, the gap between germline ends came to 22 bases. CDR1 SEHNR and CDR2 FQNEAQ come from the germline V gene (reference sequence). This CDR3 region has 17 residues. The CDR3 DNA reads TGTGCCAGCAGCCCTGGAAGGGTCCTCTCCCGTAAAGAGACCCAGTACTTC. Its translation: CASSPGRVLSRKETQYF. The full variable domain, its missing parts supplied by reference TRBV7-9 and TRBJ2-5, is DTGVSQNPRHKITKRGQNVTFRCDPISEHNRLYWYRQTLGQGPEFLTYFQNEAQLEKSRLLSDRFSAERPKGSFSTLEIQRTEQGDSAMYLCASSPGRVLSRKETQYFGPGTRLLVL.

CDR3 protein: CASSLRGGDNEQFF. Here the CDR3 DNA reads TGTGCCAGCAGTTTGAGGGGGGGGGACAATGAGCAGTTCTTC. The chain recombines TRBV27 with TRBJ2-1, with D tentatively TRBD2 (7 bases). The V gene's germline CDR1 is MNHEY and CDR2 SMNVEV (reference sequence). V shed 3 bases and J shed 5 bases, with 11 bases lying between them. The CDR3 is 14 amino acids.

The chain carries TRBV4-1 and TRBJ1-5; D perhaps matches TRBD1 (6 bases). The germline V and J ends were trimmed by 1 base and 1 base, with 17 bases remaining between them. CDR3 length equals 18 residues. From germline, CDR1 is MGHRA and CDR2 YSYEKL. This chain's CDR3 is CASSQGGAPTHSNQPQHF. CDR3 nucleotide sequence: TGCGCCAGCAGCCAAGGGGGGGCCCCAACACACAGCAATCAGCCCCAGCATTTT.